Listed below are T cell receptor beta chains from one sample, sequenced in a study of T cells after yellow fever vaccination. MiXCR, applied by TCRdb to the 5' RACE reads, yields one record per CDR3 protein. The top ten clones hold 18% of a sample with roughly 400,000 distinct CDR3 sequences, 15% to 20% of them seen once. The sequenced sample was PBMCs, obtained before the yellow fever booster vaccination. Receptors originate from a man between 18 and 35 years old who received the YFV17D yellow fever vaccine. Both conserved end residues are part of each CDR3. The D gene is left open where the match is weak. Where a row states a size, it is once, few, many or the class of an expanded clone; other rows omit it.

D | J | size | V | CDR3 | DNA
- | TRBJ2-7 | - | TRBV4-3 | CASSQDLVTFLFEQYF | TGCGCCAGCAGCCAAGATCTAGTGACTTTCCTCTTCGAGCAGTACTTC
- | TRBJ2-7 | few | TRBV12-3/TRBV12-4 | CASSLEGPYEQYF | TGTGCCAGCAGTTTAGAGGGCCCCTACGAGCAGTACTTC
- | TRBJ1-2 | - | TRBV12-3/TRBV12-4 | CATSKAAYGYTF | TGTGCCACCAGCAAGGCAGCCTATGGCTACACCTTC
- | TRBJ2-4 | few | TRBV20-1 | CSAPGVGYF | TGCAGTGCCCCTGGCGTCGGGTACTTC
- | TRBJ2-3 | - | TRBV20-1 | CSAYGGPYDTDTQYF | TGCAGTGCTTACGGAGGACCTTATGACACAGATACGCAGTATTTT
- | TRBJ2-1 | few | TRBV19 | CATPGDNEQFF | TGTGCCACCCCCGGGGACAATGAGCAGTTCTTC
- | TRBJ1-3 | - | TRBV4-3 | CASSHFWGLRGNTIYF | TGCGCCAGCAGCCATTTCTGGGGGCTTCGTGGAAACACCATATATTTT
- | TRBJ2-1 | few | TRBV5-4 | CASSLAGGVYNEQFF | TGTGCCAGCAGCTTGGCAGGGGGGGTATACAATGAGCAGTTCTTC
- | TRBJ2-3 | - | TRBV4-1 | CASSQEFGTYTDTQYF | TGCGCCAGCAGCCAGGAGTTCGGGACCTACACAGATACGCAGTATTTT
- | TRBJ1-1 | - | TRBV11-2 | CASSAVAREGNTEAFF | TGTGCCAGCAGCGCGGTGGCCAGAGAGGGGAACACTGAAGCTTTCTTT